This is a list of T cell receptor beta chains from one sample in a study of somatic mutations in cytotoxic T cells in rheumatoid arthritis. TCRdb's table, derived via immunoSEQ multiplex PCR, lists solely in-frame clones and lacks some. The repertoire holds under 5,000 clones, with about 87% as singletons. The sequenced sample consisted of CD8+ T cells sorted from blood. Source of these receptors: a woman in her forties or fifties with rheumatoid arthritis. Both conserved end residues are part of each CDR3. The order of the fields is clone size, V gene, J gene, D gene, CDR3 protein, CDR3 DNA. A D gene is named only where the DNA matches it firmly. For some rows the clone size is stated as once, few or many, or as a class when expanded; others skip it.

size: -
V: TRBV27
J: TRBJ2-7
D: TRBD1
CDR3: CASSLSGTGSNEQYF
DNA: TGTGCCAGCAGTTTATCCGGGACAGGGTCCAACGAGCAGTACTTC

size: -
V: TRBV27
J: TRBJ2-7
D: -
CDR3: CASSLSWGAGYEQYF
DNA: TGTGCCAGCAGTTTATCGTGGGGTGCAGGGTACGAGCAGTACTTC

size: once
V: TRBV6-6
J: TRBJ1-1
D: -
CDR3: CASSWNSQFTEAFF
DNA: TGTGCCAGCAGTTGGAACAGCCAGTTCACTGAAGCTTTCTTT

size: -
V: TRBV5-5
J: TRBJ2-7
D: -
CDR3: CASSFQGSHEQYF
DNA: TGTGCCAGCAGCTTTCAGGGGTCCCACGAGCAGTACTTC

size: -
V: TRBV7-3
J: TRBJ2-1
D: -
CDR3: CASSLGNTSPDWDEQFF
DNA: TGTGCCAGCAGCTTAGGTAACACTAGCCCCGATTGGGATGAGCAGTTCTTC

size: -
V: TRBV19
J: TRBJ1-1
D: -
CDR3: CASSHTGSTEAFF
DNA: TGTGCCAGTAGTCATACAGGGAGCACTGAAGCTTTCTTT

size: once
V: TRBV7-9
J: TRBJ1-2
D: -
CDR3: CASTTSGGGYTF
DNA: TGTGCCAGCACCACGTCCGGGGGGGGCTACACCTTC

size: -
V: TRBV7-9
J: TRBJ2-7
D: -
CDR3: CASSPSPPQVNSYEQYF
DNA: TGTGCCAGCAGCCCCTCTCCCCCACAGGTTAATTCCTACGAGCAGTACTTC

size: -
V: TRBV11-2
J: TRBJ2-2
D: -
CDR3: CASSRWTGELFF
DNA: TGTGCCTCCTCCAGGTGGACCGGGGAGCTGTTTTTT

size: -
V: TRBV9
J: TRBJ1-6
D: -
CDR3: CASSEGYIYSPLHF
DNA: TGTGCCAGCAGCGAGGGGTATATTTATTCACCCCTCCACTTT

size: -
V: TRBV7-9
J: TRBJ1-5
D: TRBD1
CDR3: CASSPGGWDRGSQPQHF
DNA: TGTGCCAGCAGCCCTGGGGGGTGGGACAGGGGGAGCCAGCCCCAGCATTTT

size: once
V: TRBV27
J: TRBJ2-7
D: -
CDR3: CASSWATGLNYEQYF
DNA: TGTGCCAGCAGTTGGGCTACGGGATTAAACTACGAGCAGTACTTC

size: -
V: TRBV11-2
J: TRBJ2-1
D: TRBD1
CDR3: CASSYRGGYEQFF
DNA: TGTGCCAGCAGCTACAGGGGCGGCTATGAGCAGTTCTTC

size: once
V: TRBV2
J: TRBJ1-2
D: -
CDR3: CASMVRLNYGYTF
DNA: TGTGCCAGCATGGTTCGACTGAACTATGGCTACACCTTC

size: -
V: TRBV19
J: TRBJ1-1
D: -
CDR3: CASTTDSMNTEAFF
DNA: TGTGCCAGTACCACTGACAGCATGAACACTGAAGCTTTCTTT

size: -
V: TRBV5-4
J: TRBJ1-1
D: TRBD1
CDR3: CASSLSQGGSNTEAFF
DNA: TGTGCCAGCAGCTTGTCACAGGGGGGTTCGAACACTGAAGCTTTCTTT

size: few
V: TRBV15
J: TRBJ2-3
D: -
CDR3: CATSRGAGDTDTQYF
DNA: TGTGCCACCAGCAGAGGAGCCGGGGACACAGATACGCAGTATTTT

size: -
V: TRBV6-1
J: TRBJ2-7
D: TRBD2
CDR3: CASSPGLAACEQYF
DNA: TGTGCCAGCAGCCCGGGACTAGCGGCCTGCGAGCAGTACTTC

size: -
V: TRBV4-1
J: TRBJ2-7
D: TRBD1
CDR3: CASSQAPGQAYEQYF
DNA: TGCGCCAGCAGCCAAGCTCCGGGACAGGCCTACGAGCAGTACTTC

size: -
V: TRBV30
J: TRBJ1-2
D: -
CDR3: CAWGGLSNYGYTF
DNA: TGTGCCTGGGGGGGACTCTCCAACTATGGCTACACCTTC

size: -
V: TRBV7-3
J: TRBJ2-3
D: TRBD2
CDR3: CASSFLAGGPDTQYF
DNA: TGTGCCAGCAGCTTCCTAGCGGGGGGGCCAGATACGCAGTATTTT

size: -
V: TRBV4-2
J: TRBJ1-5
D: -
CDR3: CASSQETGGQPQHF
DNA: TGTGCCAGCAGCCAAGAAACCGGGGGTCAGCCCCAGCATTTT

size: -
V: TRBV6-5
J: TRBJ1-1
D: -
CDR3: CASILVGEVNTEAFF
DNA: TGTGCCAGCATCTTAGTTGGGGAGGTGAACACTGAAGCTTTCTTT

size: once
V: TRBV4-1
J: TRBJ2-5
D: TRBD2
CDR3: CASSHSGGAVGETQYF
DNA: TGCGCCAGCAGCCACTCCGGGGGGGCCGTTGGGGAGACCCAGTACTTC

size: -
V: TRBV7-8
J: TRBJ2-7
D: -
CDR3: CASSLRRETYEQYF
DNA: TGTGCCAGCAGCTTACGACGGGAGACCTACGAGCAGTACTTC

size: -
V: TRBV30
J: TRBJ2-1
D: TRBD2
CDR3: CALKSGLALEQFF
DNA: TGTGCCTTAAAATCGGGACTAGCTCTTGAGCAGTTCTTC

size: -
V: TRBV30
J: TRBJ1-6
D: -
CDR3: CAWSSTGMIYNSPLHF
DNA: TGTGCCTGGAGTTCAACAGGGATGATCTATAATTCCCCCCTCCACTTT

size: -
V: TRBV6-5
J: TRBJ1-1
D: -
CDR3: CASSSGQNTEAFF
DNA: TGTGCCAGCAGCTCGGGACAGAACACTGAAGCTTTCTTT

size: -
V: TRBV27
J: TRBJ2-7
D: -
CDR3: CASSLGRDYEQYF
DNA: TGTGCCAGCAGTTTGGGCAGGGATTACGAGCAGTACTTC

size: -
V: TRBV9
J: TRBJ2-3
D: TRBD2
CDR3: CASSVATSADTQYF
DNA: TGTGCCAGCAGCGTAGCTACTAGCGCGGATACGCAGTATTTT

size: -
V: TRBV29-1
J: TRBJ2-1
D: TRBD2
CDR3: CSVRTSFYNEQFF
DNA: TGCAGCGTTCGGACTAGTTTCTACAATGAGCAGTTCTTC

size: -
V: TRBV5-1
J: TRBJ1-6
D: -
CDR3: CASSLAPEHNSPLHF
DNA: TGCGCCAGCAGCTTGGCACCAGAACATAATTCACCCCTCCACTTT

size: -
V: TRBV7-9
J: TRBJ1-4
D: TRBD1
CDR3: CASSATWTGINEKLFF
DNA: TGTGCCAGCAGCGCAACTTGGACAGGGATAAATGAAAAACTGTTTTTT

size: -
V: TRBV5-6
J: TRBJ2-1
D: TRBD2
CDR3: CASSLALAGSYNEQFF
DNA: TGTGCCAGCAGCTTGGCTCTAGCGGGCTCCTACAATGAGCAGTTCTTC

size: -
V: TRBV5-4
J: TRBJ2-1
D: TRBD1
CDR3: CASSPPPGTGDKEQFF
DNA: TGTGCCAGCAGCCCCCCCCCTGGGACAGGCGATAAAGAGCAGTTCTTC

size: -
V: TRBV29-1
J: TRBJ1-1
D: TRBD1
CDR3: CSVEDLYGTGNLAFF
DNA: TGCAGCGTTGAAGATCTTTATGGGACAGGGAATCTGGCTTTCTTT